The next 28 T cell receptor beta chains were all read from a single sample in a study of OX40 agonist ivuxolimab in advanced cancers. TCRdb keeps only in-frame clones here, not all; method: immunoSEQ multiplex PCR. The sample consists of under 50,000 clones, around 88% of them appearing once. Sequenced material: CD4+ or CD8+ T cells sorted from blood, taken in a trial of the OX40 agonist ivuxolimab. Source of these receptors: an adult with an advanced solid tumor such as melanoma, head and neck, liver or kidney cancer.

This chain connects TRBV29-1 to TRBJ1-1, with D unclear. The CDR3 runs to 12 residues. Germline lookup yields CDR1 SQVTM and CDR2 ANQGSEA. Deletions cut 4 bases from V and 1 base from J, with 7 bases between. The CDR3 DNA follows: TGCAGCGTTGTCTGGGAGAACACTGAAGCTTTCTTT. Translated, it gives CSVVWENTEAFF.

This sequence joins TRBV4-1 and TRBJ2-1; D remains unclear. Trimming pared 2 bases from V and 13 bases from J, leaving 9 bases between. CDR1 is MGHRA and CDR2 is YSYEKL in the germline V gene. The length of the CDR3 is 11 residues. Written as DNA, the CDR3 is TGCGCCAGCAGCCAATGGGATATCCAGTTCTTC. Translation: CASSQWDIQFF.

V gene TRBV7-9 combines with J gene TRBJ1-6; no clear D gene. Germline V CDR1 and CDR2: SEHNR, FQNEAQ (reference sequence). Between the trimmed V and J ends, which lost 8 bases and 7 bases, there was a span of 18 bases. The length of the CDR3 is 15 residues. The CDR3 region is CASGRLRRGNSPLHF. The CDR3 DNA is TGTGCCAGCGGAAGACTACGGCGCGGGAATTCACCCCTCCACTTT.

The chain employs TRBV7-9 and TRBJ1-4, with D perhaps TRBD1 (5 bases). This CDR3 spans 14 amino acids. Germline V gene lookup returns CDR1 SEHNR and CDR2 FQNEAQ (reference sequence). Trimming removed 5 bases at V and 4 bases at J, with 11 bases between. CDR3 protein: CASSPGRFNEKLFF. In DNA, the CDR3 is TGTGCCAGCAGCCCAGGGCGATTTAATGAAAAACTGTTTTTT.

This chain uses TRBV10-3 with TRBJ2-3, with D possibly TRBD1 on 6 matching bases. Germline V lookup: CDR1 ENHRY, CDR2 SYGVKD. Trimming shortened V by 2 bases and J by 0 bases, and 9 bases separated the two germline ends. The CDR3 is made up of 15 amino acids. CDR3: CAISEIQGSTDTQYF. CDR3 bases: TGTGCCATCAGTGAGATACAGGGTAGCACAGATACGCAGTATTTT.

The rearrangement joins TRBV28 to TRBJ1-1; perhaps TRBD1 as D (5 bases). The CDR3 has 15 residues. The germline CDR1 and CDR2 sequences are MDHEN and SYDVKM. Trimming took 7 bases from V and 0 from J, leaving 15 bases between them. The CDR3 is CASIRLGGMNTEAFF. In nucleotides, the CDR3 is TGTGCCAGCATCCGCCTGGGGGGGATGAACACTGAAGCTTTCTTT.

The CDR3 nucleotides are TGTGCCAGCAGTGAAGCGGAGACCCAGTACTTC. It yields the protein CASSEAETQYF. This chain connects TRBV6-5 to TRBJ2-5; D gene unclear. V shed 5 bases and J shed 5 bases, with 6 bases lying between them. This CDR3 spans 11 amino acids. Per germline, CDR1 MNHEY and CDR2 SVGAGI.

V and J are TRBV23-1 and TRBJ1-2, with D possibly TRBD1 on 6 matching bases. TRBV23-1 qualifies as an ORF whose function is uncertain. The CDR3 length is 14 residues. V lost 4 bases to trimming and J lost 8 bases, with 17 bases between them. The CDR3 spells CASSPLGTRKGYTF. The CDR3 DNA reads TGCGCCAGCAGTCCTCTAGGGACAAGAAAAGGCTACACCTTC.

To note about this clone: Relative to the germline gene, one junction end is altered; a read error may explain this. V and J are TRBV5-4 and TRBJ2-1; tentatively, D is TRBD2 (6 bases). The germline V gene has CDR1 SGHNT and CDR2 YYREEE (reference sequence). The CDR3 is made up of 13 amino acids. The CDR3 loop reads CASSWDSDNEQFF. The CDR3 region has the DNA TGTGCCAGCAGCTGGGACTCCGACAATGAGCAGTTCTTC.

Turning to this clone: Germline and junction disagree at one end, which may indicate a read error. The chain couples TRBV7-9 to TRBJ1-3; a possible D gene is TRBD1 (5 bases). This CDR3 comprises 10 residues. Germline V gene sequence: CDR1 SEHNR, CDR2 FQNEAQ (reference sequence). The CDR3 nucleotides read TGTGCCAGCAGCTTAGTTGGGGCTAATTTT. Its translation is CASSLVGANF.

This chain links TRBV7-2 with TRBJ1-5; D perhaps matches TRBD1 (5 bases). V lost 6 bases to trimming and J lost 6 bases, with 18 bases between them. Germline-derived CDR1 and CDR2 are SGHTA and FQGNSA. The CDR3 covers 15 residues. This CDR3 is CASSRDGTVGQPQHF. CDR3 in DNA: TGTGCCAGCAGTCGCGACGGGACGGTTGGTCAGCCCCAGCATTTT. Filled out from reference TRBV7-2 and TRBJ1-5, the complete variable domain reads GAGVSQSPSNKVTEKGKDVELRCDPISGHTALYWYRQSLGQGLEFLIYFQGNSAPDKSGLPSDRFSAERTGGSVSTLTIQRTQQEDSAVYLCASSRDGTVGQPQHFGDGTRLSIL.

J is TRBJ2-7 and V is TRBV5-4, with TRBD2 matching 9 bases. Germline V gives CDR1 SGHNT, CDR2 YYREEE (reference sequence). The J segment lost 2 bases and the V segment lost 3 bases, leaving 6 bases of the junction unmatched. This CDR3 is 15 amino acids long. The CDR3: CASSSWTSATYEQYF. The CDR3 DNA follows: TGTGCCAGCAGCTCATGGACTAGCGCGACCTACGAGCAGTACTTC.

This sequence joins TRBV18 and TRBJ2-5; perhaps D is TRBD1 or TRBD2 (6 bases each). Trimming pared 3 bases from V and 5 bases from J, leaving 16 bases between. CDR1 is KGHSH and CDR2 is LQKENI in the germline V gene. The CDR3 is 15 amino acids. CDR3 bases: TGTGCCAGCTCACCCACCCGGGGGCCCAGGGAGACCCAGTACTTC. This sequence encodes CASSPTRGPRETQYF.

CDR3 sequence reads: CASDPLAGNEQYF. The CDR3 DNA reads as TGTGCCAGCGACCCTCTAGCGGGGAACGAGCAGTACTTC. The chain has TRBV11-2 and TRBJ2-7; 9 bases agree with TRBD2. Per the germline V gene, CDR1 is SGHAT and CDR2 is FQNNGV. The V gene end was trimmed by 8 bases and the J gene end by 5 bases; junction bases not matched to a gene: 7. This CDR3 is built from 13 residues.

This clone was found once. This chain connects TRBV19 to TRBJ1-5, with no clear D. Trimming cost V 1 base and J 6 bases, with 4 bases left between them. Germline V gene sequence: CDR1 LNHDA, CDR2 SQIVND (reference sequence). This CDR3 has 12 residues. The CDR3 coding sequence is TGTGCCAGTAGTATAGGAAGTCAGCCCCAGCATTTT. It codes for CASSIGSQPQHF.

The chain recombines TRBV9 with TRBJ1-4, with TRBD1 matching over 11 bases. The junction had 10 bases not matched to a gene; V was cut back by 4 bases and J by 11 bases. Germline-derived CDR1 and CDR2 are SGDLS and YYNGEE. This CDR3 is 15 amino acids long. CDR3 nucleotides: TGTGCCAGCAGCCCTGGGACAGGGGGAGTCGAGAAACTGTTTTTT. Translation: CASSPGTGGVEKLFF.

V is TRBV7-9 and J is TRBJ2-7; 13 positions agree with TRBD2. This CDR3 is built from 15 residues. Germline CDR1 and CDR2: SEHNR and FQNEAQ (reference sequence). V trimming: 4 bases; J trimming: 5 bases; junction bases outside the gene matches: 5. DNA for the CDR3: TGTGCCAGCAGCTGGACTAGCGGGGGAACCCACGAGCAGTACTTC. As protein: CASSWTSGGTHEQYF.

The chain carries TRBV4-2 and TRBJ2-2; 7 nucleotides line up with TRBD2. The germline V gene encodes CDR1 LGHNA and CDR2 YNFKEQ. The CDR3 sequence is 15 residues long. J was trimmed by 5 bases and V by 1 base; bases with no gene match: 4. Here the CDR3 reads CASSQGRGSTGELFF. CDR3 DNA: TGTGCCAGCAGCCAAGGGCGGGGGTCGACCGGGGAGCTGTTTTTT.

The genes are TRBV6-1 and TRBJ1-5; 7 bases align to TRBD1. The CDR3 extends over 17 amino acids. With V trimmed by 0 bases and J by 3 bases, 8 bases remained unmatched. Germline lookup yields CDR1 MNHNS and CDR2 SASEGT. The CDR3 DNA reads as TGTGCCAGCAGTGAAGCGACCCGACAGGGCCTCAATCAGCCCCAGCATTTT. Translation: CASSEATRQGLNQPQHF.

The V and J genes are TRBV5-1 and TRBJ2-7; 12 nucleotides align to TRBD2. This CDR3 has 17 amino acids. From germline, CDR1 is SGHRS and CDR2 YFSETQ. V lost 0 bases, J lost 3 bases, and 7 bases stayed unmatched. The CDR3, as DNA: TGCGCCAGCAGCTTGGCGGGACTAGCGGGTGGGTTCTACGAGCAGTACTTC. This translates into CASSLAGLAGGFYEQYF.

This clone was counted a few times. This chain joins TRBV5-1 and TRBJ2-1, with 10 bases that match TRBD2. CDR1 and CDR2 from the germline V gene are SGHRS and YFSETQ. J gave up 4 bases and V 2 bases, and 6 bases lay outside the gene matches. The CDR3 is 16 amino acids. The CDR3 bases are TGCGCCAGCAGCTTAAACGAAGCGGGAGGGTACAATGAGCAGTTCTTC. It specifies CASSLNEAGGYNEQFF.

V is TRBV7-9 and J is TRBJ1-3; the D gene is possibly TRBD1 (6 bases). The germline gives CDR1 SEHNR, CDR2 FQNEAQ (reference sequence). V lost 3 bases and J 8 bases, leaving 17 bases between the germline ends. This CDR3 has 15 residues. The CDR3 here is CASSFLRGMGDTIYF. CDR3 coding DNA: TGTGCCAGCAGCTTCCTCAGGGGCATGGGCGACACCATATATTTT.

This clone was seen only a few times. CDR3 sequence reads: CASSLGQGRITEAFF. As DNA, the CDR3 is TGTGCCAGTAGTCTTGGACAGGGAAGAATTACTGAAGCTTTCTTT. This chain uses TRBV19 with TRBJ1-1; TRBD1 matches 8 bases. The trim removed 5 bases at V and 5 bases at J, leaving 10 bases unmatched. This CDR3 is 15 amino acids long. Germline V lookup: CDR1 LNHDA, CDR2 SQIVND (reference sequence).

This chain links TRBV6-5 with TRBJ2-7, with D unresolved. V dropped 6 bases and J dropped 2 bases, with 14 bases sitting between them. Germline-derived CDR1 and CDR2 are MNHEY and SVGAGI. This CDR3 has 14 residues. The CDR3 sequence: CASRKPTSPYEQYF. The DNA for the CDR3 is TGTGCCAGCAGGAAACCCACCTCCCCCTACGAGCAGTACTTC.

The gene calls are TRBV28 and TRBJ2-1; 9 nucleotides line up with TRBD2. CDR3 length: 14 amino acids. Germline V gene data show CDR1 as MDHEN and CDR2 as SYDVKM. V gave up 6 bases and J gave up 7 bases; unmatched junction bases: 7. Written as DNA, the CDR3 is TGTGCCAGCAGAAATAGCGGGAGAACTAATGAGCAGTTCTTC. The encoded protein is CASRNSGRTNEQFF.

The chain joins TRBV5-6 to TRBJ2-4, with a possible D match to TRBD2 (6 bases). V was trimmed by 5 bases and J by 13 bases, leaving 16 bases between them. The CDR3 extends over 12 amino acids. Germline V lookup: CDR1 SGHDT, CDR2 YYEEEE. CDR3 coding DNA: TGTGCCAGCAGTCTCAGGGAGGCGGGGCAGTACTTC. As protein: CASSLREAGQYF.

The chain employs TRBV29-1 and TRBJ2-3; TRBD2 matches at 7 bases. Germline assignment: CDR1 SQVTM and CDR2 ANQGSEA. Trimming removed 8 bases from V and 5 bases from J; junction bases left unmatched: 10. This CDR3 has 13 amino acids. The CDR3 DNA reads as TGCAGCCAAACCCCGTCGGGGGGAGATACGCAGTATTTT. It translates to CSQTPSGGDTQYF.

This clone showed up just a few times. The chain uses TRBV11-2 and TRBJ1-1, with D uncertain. This CDR3 contains 13 residues. The germline V gene has CDR1 SGHAT and CDR2 FQNNGV. Trimming removed 5 bases at V and 1 base at J, with 8 bases between. Here the CDR3 reads CASSNLRNTEAFF. As DNA, the CDR3 is TGTGCCAGCAGCAACTTGAGGAACACTGAAGCTTTCTTT.